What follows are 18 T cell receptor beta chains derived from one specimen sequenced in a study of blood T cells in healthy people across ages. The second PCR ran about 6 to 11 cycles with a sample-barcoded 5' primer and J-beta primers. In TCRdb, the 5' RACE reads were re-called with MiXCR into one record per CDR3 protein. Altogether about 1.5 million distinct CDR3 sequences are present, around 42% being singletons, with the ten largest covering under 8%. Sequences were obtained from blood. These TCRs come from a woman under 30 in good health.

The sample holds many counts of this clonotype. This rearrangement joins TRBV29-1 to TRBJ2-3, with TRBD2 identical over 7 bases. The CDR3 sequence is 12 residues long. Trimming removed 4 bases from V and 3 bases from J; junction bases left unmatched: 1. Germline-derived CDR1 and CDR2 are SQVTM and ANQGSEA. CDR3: CSVGEGTDTQYF. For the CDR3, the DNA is TGCAGCGTTGGGGAGGGAACAGATACGCAGTATTTT.

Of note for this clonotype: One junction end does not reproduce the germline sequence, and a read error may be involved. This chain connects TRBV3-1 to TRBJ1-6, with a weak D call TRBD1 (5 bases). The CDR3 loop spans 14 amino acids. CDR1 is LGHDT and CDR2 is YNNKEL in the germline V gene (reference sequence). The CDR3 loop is CASSQPGNNSPLHF. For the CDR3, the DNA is TGTGCCAGCAGCCAACCAGGGAATAATTCGCCCCTCCACTTT.

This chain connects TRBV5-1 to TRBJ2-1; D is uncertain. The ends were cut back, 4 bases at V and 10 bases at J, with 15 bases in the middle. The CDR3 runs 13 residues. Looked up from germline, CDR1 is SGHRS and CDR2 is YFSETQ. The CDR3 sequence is CASSTYREDEQFF. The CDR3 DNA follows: TGCGCCAGCAGCACCTACAGAGAGGACGAGCAGTTCTTC. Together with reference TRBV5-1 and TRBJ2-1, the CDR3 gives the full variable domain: KAGVTQTPRYLIKTRGQQVTLSCSPISGHRSVSWYQQTPGQGLQFLFEYFSETQRNKGNFPGRFSGRQFSNSRSEMNVSTLELGDSALYLCASSTYREDEQFFGPGTRLTVL.

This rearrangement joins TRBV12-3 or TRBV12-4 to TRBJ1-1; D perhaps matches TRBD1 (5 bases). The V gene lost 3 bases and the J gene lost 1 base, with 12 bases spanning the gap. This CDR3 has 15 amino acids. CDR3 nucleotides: TGTGCCAGCAGTTTCGGGGGTAGCCAGAACACTGAAGCTTTCTTT. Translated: CASSFGGSQNTEAFF.

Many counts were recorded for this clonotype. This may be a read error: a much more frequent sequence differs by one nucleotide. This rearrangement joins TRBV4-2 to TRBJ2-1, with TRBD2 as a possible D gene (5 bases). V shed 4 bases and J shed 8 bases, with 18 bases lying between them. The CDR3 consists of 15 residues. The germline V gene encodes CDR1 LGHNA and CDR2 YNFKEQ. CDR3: CASSLGRAEADEQFF. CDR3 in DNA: TGTGCCAGCAGCCTAGGACGAGCGGAGGCAGATGAGCAGTTCTTC.

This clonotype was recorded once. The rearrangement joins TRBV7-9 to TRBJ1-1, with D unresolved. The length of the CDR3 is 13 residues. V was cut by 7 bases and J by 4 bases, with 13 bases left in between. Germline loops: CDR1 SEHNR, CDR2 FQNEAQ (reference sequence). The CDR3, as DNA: TGTGCCAGCACCCCGTCCCGGACCACTGAAGCTTTCTTT. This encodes CASTPSRTTEAFF. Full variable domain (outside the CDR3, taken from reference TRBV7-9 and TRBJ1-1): DTGVSQNPRHKITKRGQNVTFRCDPISEHNRLYWYRQTLGQGPEFLTYFQNEAQLEKSRLLSDRFSAERPKGSFSTLEIQRTEQGDSAMYLCASTPSRTTEAFFGQGTRLTVV.

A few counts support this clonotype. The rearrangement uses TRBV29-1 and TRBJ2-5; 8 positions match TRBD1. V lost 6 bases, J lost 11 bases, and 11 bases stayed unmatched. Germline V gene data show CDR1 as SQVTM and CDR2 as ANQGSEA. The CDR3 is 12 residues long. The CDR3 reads CSVQGAKNEQYF. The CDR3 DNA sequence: TGCAGCGTGCAGGGGGCGAAGAATGAGCAGTACTTC.

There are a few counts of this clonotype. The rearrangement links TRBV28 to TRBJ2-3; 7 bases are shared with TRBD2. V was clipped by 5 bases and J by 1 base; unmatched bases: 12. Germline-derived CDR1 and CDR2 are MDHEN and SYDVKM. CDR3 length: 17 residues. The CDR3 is CASSPTRGSTGTDTQYF. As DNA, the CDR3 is TGTGCCAGCAGTCCTACCCGCGGGAGTACCGGCACAGATACGCAGTATTTT. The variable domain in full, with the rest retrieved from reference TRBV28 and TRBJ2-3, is DVKVTQSSRYLVKRTGEKVFLECVQDMDHENMFWYRQDPGLGLRLIYFSYDVKMKEKGDIPEGYSVSREKKERFSLILESASTNQTSMYLCASSPTRGSTGTDTQYFGPGTRLTVL.

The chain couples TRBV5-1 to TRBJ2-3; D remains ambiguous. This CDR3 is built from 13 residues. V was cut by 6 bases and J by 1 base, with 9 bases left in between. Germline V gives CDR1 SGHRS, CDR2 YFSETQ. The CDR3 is CASTYRGTDTQYF. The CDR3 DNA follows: TGCGCCAGCACCTACAGAGGCACAGATACGCAGTATTTT.

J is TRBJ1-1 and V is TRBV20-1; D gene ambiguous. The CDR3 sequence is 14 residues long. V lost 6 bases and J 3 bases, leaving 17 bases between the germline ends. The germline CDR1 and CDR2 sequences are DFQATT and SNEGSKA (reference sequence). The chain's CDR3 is CSALSGSTDTEAFF. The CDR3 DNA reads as TGCAGTGCCTTATCTGGGTCGACGGACACTGAAGCTTTCTTT.

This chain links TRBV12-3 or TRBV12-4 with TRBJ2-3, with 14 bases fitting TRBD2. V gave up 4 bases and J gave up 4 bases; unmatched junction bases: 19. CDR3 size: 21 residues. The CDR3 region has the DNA TGTGCCAGCAGTTCCACGTATCCGGGACTAGCGGGAGAAATTAGCCCAGATACGCAGTATTTT. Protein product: CASSSTYPGLAGEISPDTQYF.

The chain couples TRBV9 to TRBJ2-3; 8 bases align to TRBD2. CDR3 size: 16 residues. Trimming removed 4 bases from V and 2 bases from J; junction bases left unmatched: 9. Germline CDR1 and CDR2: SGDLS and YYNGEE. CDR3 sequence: CASSPRAGDSTDTQYF. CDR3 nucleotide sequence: TGTGCCAGCAGCCCACGAGCGGGGGATTCCACAGATACGCAGTATTTT.

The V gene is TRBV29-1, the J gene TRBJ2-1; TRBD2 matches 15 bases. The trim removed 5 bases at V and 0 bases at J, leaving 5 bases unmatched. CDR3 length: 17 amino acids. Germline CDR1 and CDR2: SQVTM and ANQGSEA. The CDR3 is CSVLGLAGGISYNEQFF. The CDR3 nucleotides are TGCAGCGTTCTAGGACTAGCGGGAGGGATCTCCTACAATGAGCAGTTCTTC.

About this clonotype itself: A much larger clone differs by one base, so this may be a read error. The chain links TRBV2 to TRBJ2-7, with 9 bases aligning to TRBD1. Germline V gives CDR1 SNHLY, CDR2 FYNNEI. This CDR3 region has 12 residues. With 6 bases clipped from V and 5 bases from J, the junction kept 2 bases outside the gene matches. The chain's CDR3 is CASRDRGHEQYF. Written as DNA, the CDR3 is TGTGCCAGCAGGGACAGGGGACACGAGCAGTACTTC.

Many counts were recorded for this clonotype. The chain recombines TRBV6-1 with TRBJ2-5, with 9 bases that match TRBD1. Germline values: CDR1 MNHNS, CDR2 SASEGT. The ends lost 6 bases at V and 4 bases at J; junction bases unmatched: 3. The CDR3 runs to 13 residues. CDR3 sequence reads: CASSGTGRETQYF. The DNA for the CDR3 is TGTGCCAGCAGCGGGACAGGGAGAGAGACCCAGTACTTC.

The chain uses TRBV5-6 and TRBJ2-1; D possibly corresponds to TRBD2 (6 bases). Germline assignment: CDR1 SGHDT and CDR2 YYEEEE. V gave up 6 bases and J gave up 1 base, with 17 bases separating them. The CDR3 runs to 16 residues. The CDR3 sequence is CASNRASVGSYNEQFF. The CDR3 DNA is TGTGCCAGCAACCGAGCTAGCGTAGGATCCTACAATGAGCAGTTCTTC. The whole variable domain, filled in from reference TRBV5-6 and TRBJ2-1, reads DAGVTQSPTHLIKTRGQQVTLRCSPKSGHDTVSWYQQALGQGPQFIFQYYEEEERQRGNFPDRFSGHQFPNYSSELNVNALLLGDSALYLCASNRASVGSYNEQFFGPGTRLTVL.

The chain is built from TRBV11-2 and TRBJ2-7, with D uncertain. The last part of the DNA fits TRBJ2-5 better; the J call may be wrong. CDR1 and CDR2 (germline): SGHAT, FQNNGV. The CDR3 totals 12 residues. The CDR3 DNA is TGTGCCAGCAGCTCGACCGGCACGACCCAGTACTTC. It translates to CASSSTGTTQYF.

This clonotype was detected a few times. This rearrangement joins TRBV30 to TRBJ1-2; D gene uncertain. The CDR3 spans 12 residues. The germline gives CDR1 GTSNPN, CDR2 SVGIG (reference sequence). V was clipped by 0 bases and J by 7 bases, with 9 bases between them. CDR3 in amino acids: CAWSVGGGGYTF. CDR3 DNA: TGTGCCTGGAGTGTGGGAGGTGGTGGCTACACCTTC.